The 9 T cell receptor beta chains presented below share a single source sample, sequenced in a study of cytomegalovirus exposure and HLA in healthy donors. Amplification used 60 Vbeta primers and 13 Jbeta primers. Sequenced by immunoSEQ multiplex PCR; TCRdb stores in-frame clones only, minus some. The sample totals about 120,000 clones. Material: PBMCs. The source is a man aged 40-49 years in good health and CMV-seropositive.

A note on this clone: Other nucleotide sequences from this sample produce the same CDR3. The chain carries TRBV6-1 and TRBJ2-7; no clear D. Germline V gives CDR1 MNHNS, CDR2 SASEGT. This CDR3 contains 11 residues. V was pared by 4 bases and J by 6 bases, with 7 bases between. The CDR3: CASSVSGEQYF. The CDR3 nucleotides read TGTGCCAGCAGTGTTTCAGGCGAGCAGTACTTC.

Here the CDR3 reads CASSLKIPFRVRQEVGGANVLTF. CDR3 in DNA: TGTGCCAGCAGTCTCAAAATTCCGTTCCGGGTCCGGCAGGAGGTCGGTGGGGCCAACGTCCTGACTTTC. The chain couples TRBV27 to TRBJ2-6; D is possibly TRBD2 (5 bases). The CDR3 spans 23 residues. The V and J ends lost 5 bases and 3 bases respectively, with 35 bases between them. The V gene's germline CDR1 is MNHEY and CDR2 SMNVEV (reference sequence).

CDR3 protein: CASSTRTDFYEQYF. The CDR3, as DNA: TGTGCCAGTAGTACGAGGACGGACTTCTACGAGCAGTACTTC. The chain carries TRBV19 and TRBJ2-7; D is perhaps TRBD2 (5 bases). This CDR3 contains 14 residues. Germline V gene data show CDR1 as LNHDA and CDR2 as SQIVND (reference sequence). The V gene lost 4 bases and the J gene lost 3 bases, with 13 bases spanning the gap. Looking up the rest from reference TRBV19 and TRBJ2-7 gives the full variable domain: DGGITQSPKYLFRKEGQNVTLSCEQNLNHDAMYWYRQDPGQGLRLIYYSQIVNDFQKGDIAEGYSVSREKKESFPLTVTSAQKNPTAFYLCASSTRTDFYEQYFGPGTRLTVT.

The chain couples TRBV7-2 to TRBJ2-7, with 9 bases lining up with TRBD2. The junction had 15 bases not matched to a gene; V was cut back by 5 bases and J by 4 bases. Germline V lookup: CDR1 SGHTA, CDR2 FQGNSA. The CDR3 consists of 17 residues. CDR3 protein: CASSPILPSGTIYEQYF. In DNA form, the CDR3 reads TGTGCCAGCAGCCCGATACTTCCTAGCGGGACGATATACGAGCAGTACTTC.

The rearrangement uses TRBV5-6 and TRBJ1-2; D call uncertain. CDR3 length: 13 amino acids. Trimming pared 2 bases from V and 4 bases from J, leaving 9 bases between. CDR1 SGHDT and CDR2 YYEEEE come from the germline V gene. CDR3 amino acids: CASSFSAGYGYTF. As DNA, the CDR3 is TGTGCCAGCAGCTTTTCCGCGGGCTATGGCTACACCTTC.

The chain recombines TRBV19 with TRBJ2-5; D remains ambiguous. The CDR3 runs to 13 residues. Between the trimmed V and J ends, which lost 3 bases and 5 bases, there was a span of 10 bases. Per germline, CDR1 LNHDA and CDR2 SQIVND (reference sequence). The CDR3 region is CASSMRGSETQYF. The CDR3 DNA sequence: TGTGCCAGTAGTATGAGAGGTTCCGAGACCCAGTACTTC.

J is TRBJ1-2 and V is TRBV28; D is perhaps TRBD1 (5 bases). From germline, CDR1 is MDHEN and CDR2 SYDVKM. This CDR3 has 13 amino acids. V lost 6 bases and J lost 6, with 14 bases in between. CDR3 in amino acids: CASRSPAGNGYTF. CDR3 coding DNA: TGTGCCAGCAGATCCCCGGCAGGGAATGGCTACACCTTC.

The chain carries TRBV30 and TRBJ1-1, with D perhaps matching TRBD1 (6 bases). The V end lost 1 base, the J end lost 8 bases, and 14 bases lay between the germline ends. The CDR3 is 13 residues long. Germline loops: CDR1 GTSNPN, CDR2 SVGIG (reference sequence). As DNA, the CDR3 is TGTGCCTGGAGTGCAACAGGGCCCTCAGAAGCTTTCTTT. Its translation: CAWSATGPSEAFF.

CDR3 nucleotide sequence: TGCGCCAGCCGAGTCTCCGGGACAGGAACTACCGGGGGGCAGTTCTTC. It codes for CASRVSGTGTTGGQFF. The chain uses TRBV5-1 and TRBJ2-1; TRBD1 aligns across 8 bases. The CDR3 is 16 amino acids. Germline V gene lookup returns CDR1 SGHRS and CDR2 YFSETQ. V was pared by 7 bases and J by 12 bases, with 21 bases of the junction left unmatched.